This TCR beta chain derives from a study of blood T cells in healthy people across ages. Regarding the study as a whole: TCR beta diversity, measured per million T cells, fell in a roughly linear way with age.

With a J-beta primer mix and a sample-barcoded 5' primer, a second PCR ran about 7 to 11 cycles. CDR3-containing paired-end reads numbering at least 2.5 million came from each sample. MiXCR, run by TCRdb on the 5' RACE reads, gives a single entry per CDR3 protein. The sample includes about 1 million distinct CDR3 sequences, 35% to 55% of them seen just once. Per sample, a minimum of 6 million PBMCs were isolated. A few counts support this clonotype. Its antigen is unknown. The CDR3 has 15 residues. The germline gives CDR1 DFQATT, CDR2 SNEGSKA (reference sequence). With 2 bases clipped from V and 0 bases from J, the junction kept 2 bases outside the gene matches.

The sample was blood. The chain couples TRBV20-1 to TRBJ2-1, with 9 bases identical to TRBD2. This TCR was sampled from an older woman in good health. The CDR3 protein is CSARNSGSSYNEQFF. The CDR3 nucleotides are TGCAGTGCTAGAAATAGCGGGAGCTCCTACAATGAGCAGTTCTTC.